A selection of T cell receptor beta chains follows, all from one sample in a study of blood T cell repertoires in COVID-19. Clones were read by immunoSEQ multiplex PCR, and TCRdb kept only the in-frame ones, dropping some. The table lists about 43,000 clones, 82% of them singletons, with more than 20% in the top ten. The sample taken for sequencing was peripheral blood. The receptors were sampled from a woman aged 60 to 75 with acute or convalescent COVID-19. The CDR3 runs from the conserved cysteine through the conserved F or W. A D gene is named only where the DNA matches it firmly. Clone size appears in some rows only: once, few, many, or a class for an expanded clone.

V gene: TRBV10-1; clone size: few; D gene: TRBD2; J gene: TRBJ2-1; CDR3 protein: CASVVPFLAGVSSEQFF; CDR3 DNA: TGCGCCAGCGTCGTTCCTTTCCTAGCGGGGGTTAGTAGTGAGCAGTTCTTC
V gene: TRBV5-5; clone size: -; D gene: -; J gene: TRBJ2-1; CDR3 protein: CASSLYGNNEQFF; CDR3 DNA: TGTGCCAGCAGCTTGTACGGGAACAATGAGCAGTTCTTC
V gene: TRBV10-1; clone size: -; D gene: -; J gene: TRBJ1-6; CDR3 protein: CASSTTGFRCNSPLHF; CDR3 DNA: TGCGCCAGCAGTACCACAGGGTTCCGTTGTAATTCACCCCTCCACTTT
V gene: TRBV30; clone size: -; D gene: -; J gene: TRBJ2-2; CDR3 protein: CAWSVIGAGELFF; CDR3 DNA: TGTGCCTGGAGTGTGATAGGGGCCGGGGAGCTGTTTTTT
V gene: TRBV7-2; clone size: -; D gene: -; J gene: TRBJ1-1; CDR3 protein: CASSLGTDIEAFF; CDR3 DNA: TGTGCCAGCAGCTTAGGGACAGACATTGAAGCTTTCTTT
V gene: TRBV6-5; clone size: once; D gene: TRBD1; J gene: TRBJ1-5; CDR3 protein: CASRPGGGQPQHF; CDR3 DNA: TGTGCCAGCAGGCCAGGGGGCGGCCAGCCCCAGCATTTT
V gene: TRBV4-3; clone size: -; D gene: -; J gene: TRBJ2-3; CDR3 protein: CASSQAFVTDTQYF; CDR3 DNA: TGCGCCAGCAGCCAAGCGTTCGTAACAGATACGCAGTATTTT
V gene: TRBV10-3; clone size: few; D gene: -; J gene: TRBJ2-7; CDR3 protein: CAISESGQGLGEQYF; CDR3 DNA: TGTGCCATCAGTGAGTCGGGGCAGGGTCTAGGCGAGCAGTACTTC
V gene: TRBV5-1; clone size: -; D gene: TRBD2; J gene: TRBJ2-1; CDR3 protein: CASSLGELGGGQFF; CDR3 DNA: TGCGCCAGCAGCTTGGGAGAGCTGGGGGGGGGACAGTTCTTC
V gene: TRBV19; clone size: -; D gene: TRBD2; J gene: TRBJ2-7; CDR3 protein: CASSIGGLAGGLSYEQYF; CDR3 DNA: TGTGCCAGTAGCATTGGGGGACTCGCGGGGGGCCTCTCCTACGAGCAGTACTTC
V gene: TRBV7-6; clone size: -; D gene: -; J gene: TRBJ2-2; CDR3 protein: CASRSGSTGELFF; CDR3 DNA: TGTGCCAGCAGGTCCGGTAGCACCGGGGAGCTGTTTTTT
V gene: TRBV6-5; clone size: -; D gene: -; J gene: TRBJ1-4; CDR3 protein: CAASRGQLNEKLFF; CDR3 DNA: TGTGCCGCAAGTAGAGGACAGCTAAATGAAAAACTGTTTTTT
V gene: TRBV5-6; clone size: -; D gene: TRBD2; J gene: TRBJ2-7; CDR3 protein: CASSSSGTSEWYEQYF; CDR3 DNA: TGTGCCAGCAGCTCATCCGGGACTAGCGAGTGGTACGAGCAGTACTTC
V gene: TRBV4-1; clone size: -; D gene: -; J gene: TRBJ1-2; CDR3 protein: CASSQDPGYGYTF; CDR3 DNA: TGCGCCAGCAGCCAAGATCCGGGGTATGGCTACACCTTC
V gene: TRBV5-1; clone size: -; D gene: -; J gene: TRBJ2-7; CDR3 protein: CASSSGERVNSYEQYF; CDR3 DNA: TGCGCCAGCAGCTCGGGAGAGAGGGTGAACTCCTACGAGCAGTACTTC